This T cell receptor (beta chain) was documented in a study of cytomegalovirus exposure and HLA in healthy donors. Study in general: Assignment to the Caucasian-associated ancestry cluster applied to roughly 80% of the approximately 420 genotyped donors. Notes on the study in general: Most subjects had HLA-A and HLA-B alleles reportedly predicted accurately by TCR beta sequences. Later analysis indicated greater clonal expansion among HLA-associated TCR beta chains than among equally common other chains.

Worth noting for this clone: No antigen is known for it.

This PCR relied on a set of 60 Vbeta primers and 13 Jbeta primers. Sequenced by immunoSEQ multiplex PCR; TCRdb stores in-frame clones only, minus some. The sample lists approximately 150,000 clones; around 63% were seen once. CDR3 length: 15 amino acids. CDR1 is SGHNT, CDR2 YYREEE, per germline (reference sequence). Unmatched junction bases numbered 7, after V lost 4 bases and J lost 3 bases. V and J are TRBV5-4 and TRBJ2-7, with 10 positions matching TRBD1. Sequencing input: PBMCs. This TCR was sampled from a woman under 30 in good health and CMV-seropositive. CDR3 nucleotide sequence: TGTGCCAGCAGCGGCACGGGACAGGGGCTCTACGAGCAGTACTTC. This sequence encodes CASSGTGQGLYEQYF.